This T cell receptor (beta chain) was documented in a study of graft-versus-host responses after intestinal transplantation. This clone came up a few times. Study conclusions and caveats: Present in recipient marrow, GvH clones included some that appeared first in ileum or blood. GvH clone levels peaked in circulation, and this peak was associated with early post-transplant HvG declines. Graft-versus-host to host-versus-graft clonal ratios in allografts were high in patients with graft-donor T cell macrochimerism.

The method was immunoSEQ multiplex PCR; TCRdb's version includes in-frame clones alone and lacks a portion of them. The data hold approximately 9,100 clones, with about 30% observed a single time. Responders labeled with CFSE (approximately 200,000) were plated with approximately 200,000 irradiated, violet-dye-labeled stimulators. Both CD3+CD4+ and CD3+CD8+ responders that were proliferating and CFSE-low underwent sorting after the reaction. From germline, CDR1 is LGHNA and CDR2 YSLEER. The ends lost 1 base at V and 8 bases at J; junction bases unmatched: 5. The CDR3 is 15 residues long. Sequencing used alloreactive CD8+ T cells from a mixed lymphocyte reaction culture, obtained before transplantation. As to subset: CFSE-low proliferating T cells sorted from roughly 6-day pre-transplant mixed lymphocyte reaction (GvH or HvG direction). The chain links TRBV4-3 to TRBJ2-1; 10 bases match TRBD2. The sequence was obtained from a human patient who was an organ donor for intestinal transplantation. The CDR3 loop is CASSQVQRGGDEQFF. As DNA, the CDR3 is TGCGCCAGCAGCCAAGTTCAGCGGGGGGGCGATGAGCAGTTCTTC.